This T cell receptor (beta chain) derives from a study of control samples from healthy donors and cancer patients. This CDR3 has 17 amino acids. V lost 1 base, J lost 5 bases, and 9 bases stayed unmatched. Germline loops: CDR1 LGHNA, CDR2 YNFKEQ. Libraries were prepared by immunoSEQ multiplex PCR; TCRdb keeps only in-frame clonotypes and omits some of them. The sample consists of 15,000 to 20,000 clones, around 83% of them appearing once. The receptor's source is a woman between 65 and 79 years old with colorectal cancer. This rearrangement joins TRBV4-2 to TRBJ1-5, with 9 bases aligning to TRBD1. Material for sequencing was PBMCs. CDR3 protein: CASSQGFGGQGHQPQHF. The DNA of the CDR3 is TGTGCCAGCAGCCAAGGTTTCGGGGGACAGGGACATCAGCCCCAGCATTTT.